Listed below are T cell receptor beta chains from one sample, sequenced in a study of blood T cell repertoires in COVID-19. The table came from immunoSEQ multiplex PCR; TCRdb's copy has only in-frame clones and leaves some out. The sample consists of about 63,000 clones, 65% to 80% of them appearing once. The specimen sequenced was peripheral blood. The receptors shown here come from a human donor in a cohort sampled during active COVID-19. CDR3s include the opening cysteine and the closing phenylalanine or tryptophan. Fields, in order: CDR3 length, clone size, J gene, D gene, V gene, CDR3 DNA, CDR3 protein. D genes are given only for firm matches. The size entry is marked missing in some rows and otherwise reads once, few, many or a size class.

cdr3_length: 12
clone_size: once
j_call: TRBJ2-7
d_call: .
v_call: TRBV10-3
cdr3_nt: TGTGCCCACGGGGGTACGGCCTACGAGCAGTACTTC
cdr3_aa: CAHGGTAYEQYF

cdr3_length: 14
clone_size: once
j_call: TRBJ1-2
d_call: .
v_call: TRBV5-6
cdr3_nt: TGTGCCAGCAGCTTGGAACCGGGGAACTATGGCTACACCTTC
cdr3_aa: CASSLEPGNYGYTF

cdr3_length: 16
clone_size: .
j_call: TRBJ2-2
d_call: TRBD1
v_call: TRBV19
cdr3_nt: TGTGCCAGTAGTATACCCGGGACAGGGGCGAAGTGGGAGCTGTTTTTT
cdr3_aa: CASSIPGTGAKWELFF

cdr3_length: 16
clone_size: .
j_call: TRBJ2-7
d_call: .
v_call: TRBV6-1
cdr3_nt: TGTGCCAGCAGTGAAGCATCGACAGGGAGCGGGCGCGAGCAGTACTTC
cdr3_aa: CASSEASTGSGREQYF

cdr3_length: 15
clone_size: .
j_call: TRBJ2-5
d_call: TRBD2
v_call: TRBV7-9
cdr3_nt: TGTGCCAGCAGCTTAGGGGTTACTAGCGAAGAGACCCAGTACTTC
cdr3_aa: CASSLGVTSEETQYF

cdr3_length: 14
clone_size: .
j_call: TRBJ1-1
d_call: TRBD1
v_call: TRBV5-1
cdr3_nt: TGCGCCAGCAGCTCGACAGGGCCGAACACTGAAGCTTTCTTT
cdr3_aa: CASSSTGPNTEAFF

cdr3_length: 19
clone_size: .
j_call: TRBJ1-2
d_call: TRBD1
v_call: TRBV9
cdr3_nt: TGTGCCAGCAGCCCAGGTCCCAGGAAGAGGGACAGCCTTAACTATGGCTACACCTTC
cdr3_aa: CASSPGPRKRDSLNYGYTF

cdr3_length: 16
clone_size: .
j_call: TRBJ2-1
d_call: .
v_call: TRBV7-2
cdr3_nt: TGTGCCAGCAGCTCGGGGCCTACCCTGACAGGCCGTGAGCAGTTCTTC
cdr3_aa: CASSSGPTLTGREQFF

cdr3_length: 14
clone_size: many
j_call: TRBJ1-5
d_call: .
v_call: TRBV24-1
cdr3_nt: TGTGCCACCAGTGATACCCGGGAGGGCCCGCCCCAGCATTTT
cdr3_aa: CATSDTREGPPQHF

cdr3_length: 17
clone_size: .
j_call: TRBJ2-4
d_call: TRBD1
v_call: TRBV9
cdr3_nt: TGTGCCAGCAGCGTAGCTCCCGGACAGGGGAGCAAAAACATTCAGTACTTC
cdr3_aa: CASSVAPGQGSKNIQYF

cdr3_length: 15
clone_size: many
j_call: TRBJ2-1
d_call: TRBD2
v_call: TRBV6-5
cdr3_nt: TGTGCCAGCAGTTGGGGACTAGCGGATCACAATGAGCAGTTCTTC
cdr3_aa: CASSWGLADHNEQFF

cdr3_length: 14
clone_size: .
j_call: TRBJ1-5
d_call: .
v_call: TRBV19
cdr3_nt: TGTGCCAGTAGTATAGCCCGGGGCAATCAGCCCCAGCATTTT
cdr3_aa: CASSIARGNQPQHF

cdr3_length: 12
clone_size: few
j_call: TRBJ1-1
d_call: .
v_call: TRBV5-6
cdr3_nt: TGTGCCAGCAGCTTCCAGGGGATACAAGCTTTCTTT
cdr3_aa: CASSFQGIQAFF

cdr3_length: 18
clone_size: .
j_call: TRBJ2-5
d_call: TRBD1
v_call: TRBV11-2
cdr3_nt: TGTGCCAGCAGCCTCGGACCCCGGACAGGGGGCACGGCGGAGACCCAGTACTTC
cdr3_aa: CASSLGPRTGGTAETQYF

cdr3_length: 14
clone_size: .
j_call: TRBJ2-7
d_call: .
v_call: TRBV5-1
cdr3_nt: TGCGCCAGCAAGTTTCTCGAGGGCCCCTACGAGCAGTACTTC
cdr3_aa: CASKFLEGPYEQYF

cdr3_length: 13
clone_size: .
j_call: TRBJ2-5
d_call: TRBD2
v_call: TRBV3-1/TRBV3-2
cdr3_nt: TGTGCCAGCAGCCATCGCGGGAGTGAGACCCAGTACTTC
cdr3_aa: CASSHRGSETQYF

cdr3_length: 14
clone_size: .
j_call: TRBJ2-5
d_call: TRBD2
v_call: TRBV24-1
cdr3_nt: TGTGCCACCTCCGGGACTAGCGGGAAAGAGACCCAGTACTTC
cdr3_aa: CATSGTSGKETQYF

cdr3_length: 14
clone_size: .
j_call: TRBJ2-1
d_call: TRBD2
v_call: TRBV2
cdr3_nt: TGTGCCAGCAGGCTAGCGGGAAAGTCTGATGAGCAGTTCTTC
cdr3_aa: CASRLAGKSDEQFF

cdr3_length: 16
clone_size: .
j_call: TRBJ2-5
d_call: TRBD2
v_call: TRBV18
cdr3_nt: TGTGCCAGCTCACCAGATCAGCTAGCGGGAGGAGAGACCCAGTACTTC
cdr3_aa: CASSPDQLAGGETQYF

cdr3_length: 17
clone_size: .
j_call: TRBJ1-1
d_call: TRBD1
v_call: TRBV11-2
cdr3_nt: TGTGCCAGCAGCCTCGGACGGGACAGACGTTTGAACACTGAAGCTTTCTTT
cdr3_aa: CASSLGRDRRLNTEAFF

cdr3_length: 16
clone_size: few
j_call: TRBJ2-7
d_call: TRBD2
v_call: TRBV15
cdr3_nt: TGTGCCACCAGCAGAGATGGGCCTAGCGGCTCCTACGAGCAGTACTTC
cdr3_aa: CATSRDGPSGSYEQYF

cdr3_length: 14
clone_size: medium-sized
j_call: TRBJ1-2
d_call: TRBD1
v_call: TRBV6-5
cdr3_nt: TGTGCCAGCACCCCAGACAGGGGAACCTATGGCTACACCTTC
cdr3_aa: CASTPDRGTYGYTF

cdr3_length: 13
clone_size: .
j_call: TRBJ1-6
d_call: TRBD1
v_call: TRBV11-2
cdr3_nt: TGTGCCAGCAGACAGGGGATGGGTTCACCCCTCCACTTT
cdr3_aa: CASRQGMGSPLHF

cdr3_length: 15
clone_size: .
j_call: TRBJ2-3
d_call: .
v_call: TRBV29-1
cdr3_nt: TGCAGCGTCCAGGGCGGAGCCTCGGGCACAGATACGCAGTATTTT
cdr3_aa: CSVQGGASGTDTQYF

cdr3_length: 17
clone_size: .
j_call: TRBJ2-7
d_call: TRBD2
v_call: TRBV28
cdr3_nt: TGTGCCAGCTCTCCGGGACTAGCGGGCCTGCTCCTATCCGAGCAGTACTTC
cdr3_aa: CASSPGLAGLLLSEQYF

cdr3_length: 16
clone_size: .
j_call: TRBJ2-1
d_call: TRBD2
v_call: TRBV6-4
cdr3_nt: TGTGCCAGCAGTGCCCGGGGACTAGCGGGCCACAATGAGCAGTTCTTC
cdr3_aa: CASSARGLAGHNEQFF

cdr3_length: 12
clone_size: once
j_call: TRBJ1-4
d_call: .
v_call: TRBV12-3/TRBV12-4
cdr3_nt: TGTGCCAGCAGGAGGACTAATGAAAAACTGTTTTTT
cdr3_aa: CASRRTNEKLFF

cdr3_length: 17
clone_size: .
j_call: TRBJ2-3
d_call: .
v_call: TRBV21-1
cdr3_nt: TGTGCCAGCAGCATTGGGACTCCTAGAGATTACACAGATACGCAGTATTTT
cdr3_aa: CASSIGTPRDYTDTQYF

cdr3_length: 19
clone_size: .
j_call: TRBJ2-5
d_call: TRBD2
v_call: TRBV13
cdr3_nt: TGTGCCAGCAGCTTAGATCCAGGACTAGCGGGTGAGATTCGGGGGACCCAGTACTTC
cdr3_aa: CASSLDPGLAGEIRGTQYF

cdr3_length: 14
clone_size: .
j_call: TRBJ1-5
d_call: TRBD1
v_call: TRBV28
cdr3_nt: TGTGCCAGCAGCGGAAACAGGGGTTATCAGCCCCAGCATTTT
cdr3_aa: CASSGNRGYQPQHF

cdr3_length: 22
clone_size: .
j_call: TRBJ2-2
d_call: .
v_call: TRBV29-1
cdr3_nt: TGCAGCGTTGGGCGCGTTAGGGGTTTGGATAACAGCCCGTTGGGTAGTACCGGGGAGCTGTTTTTT
cdr3_aa: CSVGRVRGLDNSPLGSTGELFF

cdr3_length: 17
clone_size: .
j_call: TRBJ2-2
d_call: .
v_call: TRBV27
cdr3_nt: TGTGCCAGCAGTTTAAGACCTCCAGGGGGGCACACCGGGGAGCTGTTTTTT
cdr3_aa: CASSLRPPGGHTGELFF

cdr3_length: 13
clone_size: .
j_call: TRBJ2-2
d_call: .
v_call: TRBV9
cdr3_nt: TGTGCCAGCAGCGTTACTAGCCTCGGGGAGCTGTTTTTT
cdr3_aa: CASSVTSLGELFF

cdr3_length: 17
clone_size: .
j_call: TRBJ2-2
d_call: TRBD2
v_call: TRBV5-5
cdr3_nt: TGTGCCAGCAGCCTGTATTCCTTGCGGGAGTTCGGCGGGGAGCTGTTTTTT
cdr3_aa: CASSLYSLREFGGELFF

cdr3_length: 12
clone_size: .
j_call: TRBJ2-7
d_call: .
v_call: TRBV6-5
cdr3_nt: TGTGCCAGCAATCGCCCGGCCTACGAGCAGTACTTC
cdr3_aa: CASNRPAYEQYF

cdr3_length: 13
clone_size: .
j_call: TRBJ2-7
d_call: .
v_call: TRBV28
cdr3_nt: TGTGCCAGCAGCTACGCGAACTACTACGAGCAGTACTTC
cdr3_aa: CASSYANYYEQYF

cdr3_length: 13
clone_size: few
j_call: TRBJ1-6
d_call: .
v_call: TRBV30
cdr3_nt: TGTGCCTGGAGGCGGGCAGTCGGTTCACCCCTCCACTTT
cdr3_aa: CAWRRAVGSPLHF

cdr3_length: 16
clone_size: .
j_call: TRBJ2-5
d_call: TRBD1
v_call: TRBV9
cdr3_nt: TGTGCCAGCAGCGTAGATCGGGACAGGACCCCGGGGACCCAGTACTTC
cdr3_aa: CASSVDRDRTPGTQYF

cdr3_length: 15
clone_size: .
j_call: TRBJ2-3
d_call: TRBD1
v_call: TRBV11-3
cdr3_nt: TGTGCCAGCAGCCCTTGGACAGGTCCCACAGATACGCAGTATTTT
cdr3_aa: CASSPWTGPTDTQYF

cdr3_length: 15
clone_size: once
j_call: TRBJ2-6
d_call: .
v_call: TRBV5-1
cdr3_nt: TGCGCCAGCAGCGGAACAGGGTCCGGGGCCAACGTCCTGACTTTC
cdr3_aa: CASSGTGSGANVLTF

cdr3_length: 12
clone_size: .
j_call: TRBJ2-5
d_call: TRBD1
v_call: TRBV29-1
cdr3_nt: TGCAGCGTGACAGGGGGCGGTGAGACCCAGTACTTC
cdr3_aa: CSVTGGGETQYF

cdr3_length: 15
clone_size: .
j_call: TRBJ2-1
d_call: TRBD2
v_call: TRBV9
cdr3_nt: TGTGCCAGCAGCGCCCGGACTAGCGGGAGGGATGAGCAGTTCTTC
cdr3_aa: CASSARTSGRDEQFF

cdr3_length: 15
clone_size: .
j_call: TRBJ2-7
d_call: TRBD2
v_call: TRBV19
cdr3_nt: TGTGCCAGTAGTCAGGGACTAGCGGGAGGAGACGAGCAGTACTTC
cdr3_aa: CASSQGLAGGDEQYF

cdr3_length: 20
clone_size: .
j_call: TRBJ2-5
d_call: .
v_call: TRBV23-1
cdr3_nt: TGCGCCAGCAGTCAAGAAGGTGTCTGCAGGGGCCTCGGGTTACAAGAGACCCAGTACTTC
cdr3_aa: CASSQEGVCRGLGLQETQYF

cdr3_length: 14
clone_size: .
j_call: TRBJ1-1
d_call: .
v_call: TRBV6-6
cdr3_nt: TGTGCCAGCAGTTTACTCTCGGGGTCCGGGGAAGCTTTCTTT
cdr3_aa: CASSLLSGSGEAFF

cdr3_length: 15
clone_size: .
j_call: TRBJ2-2
d_call: TRBD2
v_call: TRBV11-2
cdr3_nt: TGTGCCAGCAGCCCACTAGCGGGAGGGGCCGGGGAGCTGTTTTTT
cdr3_aa: CASSPLAGGAGELFF

cdr3_length: 15
clone_size: .
j_call: TRBJ2-5
d_call: .
v_call: TRBV6-5
cdr3_nt: TGTGCCAGCAGCCGATCCCCCCCACAATTAGAGACCCAGTACTTC
cdr3_aa: CASSRSPPQLETQYF

cdr3_length: 13
clone_size: .
j_call: TRBJ1-6
d_call: TRBD1
v_call: TRBV30
cdr3_nt: TGTGCCTGGGATGACAGGGGTTATTCACCCCTCCACTTT
cdr3_aa: CAWDDRGYSPLHF

cdr3_length: 14
clone_size: .
j_call: TRBJ2-3
d_call: TRBD1
v_call: TRBV19
cdr3_nt: TGTGCCAGTAGTATCCGACAGGGATCAGATACGCAGTATTTT
cdr3_aa: CASSIRQGSDTQYF

cdr3_length: 14
clone_size: .
j_call: TRBJ1-1
d_call: TRBD1
v_call: TRBV5-1
cdr3_nt: TGCGCCAGCTCCCGGGACAGGCCTTCGGGTGAAGCTTTCTTT
cdr3_aa: CASSRDRPSGEAFF

cdr3_length: 15
clone_size: .
j_call: TRBJ2-7
d_call: TRBD1
v_call: TRBV7-2
cdr3_nt: TGTGCCAGCAGCTTACGACAGGGGATGCAGGGCGAGCAGTACTTC
cdr3_aa: CASSLRQGMQGEQYF

cdr3_length: 13
clone_size: once
j_call: TRBJ2-3
d_call: .
v_call: TRBV9
cdr3_nt: TGTGCCAGCAGCATGTACAGGGCAGATACGCAGTATTTT
cdr3_aa: CASSMYRADTQYF

cdr3_length: 16
clone_size: .
j_call: TRBJ2-5
d_call: TRBD2
v_call: TRBV11-2
cdr3_nt: TGTGCCAGCAGCTTAGGTACTAGCGGGACCCAAGAGACCCAGTACTTC
cdr3_aa: CASSLGTSGTQETQYF

cdr3_length: 16
clone_size: .
j_call: TRBJ2-2
d_call: .
v_call: TRBV6-2/TRBV6-3
cdr3_nt: TGTGCCAGCAGTCGCGGACAGCCTCGAGGGACCGGGGAGCTGTTTTTT
cdr3_aa: CASSRGQPRGTGELFF

cdr3_length: 14
clone_size: once
j_call: TRBJ1-5
d_call: TRBD1
v_call: TRBV6-5
cdr3_nt: TGTGCCAGCAGCCTAGGACAGGGCAATCAGCCCCAGCATTTT
cdr3_aa: CASSLGQGNQPQHF

cdr3_length: 16
clone_size: .
j_call: TRBJ2-2
d_call: TRBD2
v_call: TRBV5-4
cdr3_nt: TGTGCCAGCAGCCGAAAACTAGCGGGAGACACCGGGGAGCTGTTTTTT
cdr3_aa: CASSRKLAGDTGELFF